One and the same sample provided the 8 T cell receptor beta chains below, sequenced in a study of molecular identifiers for immune sequencing clone quantification. TCRdb processed the PCR reads anew with MiXCR; each CDR3 protein has one entry. The sample carries about 640,000 distinct CDR3 sequences, 20% recorded once. The sample consisted of naive CD8+ T cells from blood, with Jurkat cell RNA spiked in. Subset meaning: FACS-sorted CD8+CD4-CCR7+CD45RA+ naive T cells. The source of these receptors is a human donor in good health. Some libraries in this study had Jurkat cell RNA spiked in.

Concerning this clonotype: This may arise from a read error, as a much more abundant clone is one base away. V gene TRBV4-3 combines with J gene TRBJ1-6, with 7 bases aligning to TRBD1. Germline CDR1 and CDR2: LGHNA and YSLEER. The CDR3 has 15 amino acids. The CDR3 DNA reads as TGCGCCAGCACCAATTTTAGGGGGCAGAATTCACCCCTCCTCTTT. This encodes CASTNFRGQNSPLLF.

This clonotype turned up a few times. CDR3 DNA sequence: TGTGCCAGCAGCCCGGATAGGGGAGGGCCGATATACAATGAGCAGTTCTTC. Its translation: CASSPDRGGPIYNEQFF. The gene calls are TRBV5-6 and TRBJ2-1; TRBD2 agrees at 7 bases. This CDR3 is built from 17 residues. J gave up 4 bases and V 4 bases, and 14 bases lay outside the gene matches. CDR1 is SGHDT and CDR2 is YYEEEE in the germline V gene.

Note on this clonotype: A read error is possible here, since a much larger clone lies one base away. The V call is TRBV7-9, the J call TRBJ1-3, with TRBD1 matching 7 bases. Looked up from germline, CDR1 is SEHNR and CDR2 is FQNEAQ (reference sequence). The CDR3 sequence is 15 residues long. V was pared by 5 bases and J by 4 bases, with 8 bases of the junction left unmatched. The CDR3 region is CASSARRDSGNTIYF. The CDR3 DNA reads as TGTGCCAGCAGCGCCCGAAGGGACAGCGGAAACACCATATATTTT.

Points on this clonotype: A much larger clone is a single base away; this may be a read error. The chain joins TRBV20-1 to TRBJ1-6; unclear D gene. CDR1 is DFQATT, CDR2 SNEGSKA, per germline (reference sequence). The CDR3 length is 15 residues. CDR3 in amino acids: CSARDWTDYNSPLRF. In DNA form, the CDR3 reads TGCAGTGCTAGAGATTGGACGGATTATAATTCACCCCTCCGCTTT.

This clonotype was seen many times. The gene calls are TRBV12-3 or TRBV12-4 and TRBJ2-3; weak D call: TRBD1 (6 bases). The germline V and J ends were trimmed by 6 bases and 2 bases, with 24 bases remaining between them. The CDR3 extends over 18 amino acids. DNA for the CDR3: TGTGCCAGCAGCATTAGTCCGGGACACGATATCGTCACAGATACGCAGTATTTT. This gives the protein CASSISPGHDIVTDTQYF.

The chain uses TRBV28 and TRBJ2-2, with 9 positions matching TRBD1. Trimming removed 3 bases from V and 4 bases from J; junction bases left unmatched: 12. Germline V gene sequence: CDR1 MDHEN, CDR2 SYDVKM. The CDR3 is made up of 18 amino acids. The CDR3 nucleotides are TGTGCCAGCAGTTTTTTGGAAAACCGGGACAGGGTCACCGGGGAGCTGTTTTTT. This encodes CASSFLENRDRVTGELFF.

The sample holds many counts of this clonotype. The rearrangement joins TRBV7-9 to TRBJ2-3, with 10 bases fitting TRBD2. Germline V gene sequence: CDR1 SEHNR, CDR2 FQNEAQ (reference sequence). The CDR3 is 15 amino acids. Trimming removed 2 bases from V and 5 bases from J; junction bases left unmatched: 4. CDR3 residues: CASSLLLAGKDTQYF. Here the CDR3 DNA reads TGTGCCAGCAGCTTACTACTAGCGGGAAAAGATACGCAGTATTTT.

V and J are TRBV29-1 and TRBJ1-2, with D uncertain. Germline V gene sequence: CDR1 SQVTM, CDR2 ANQGSEA. This CDR3 has 12 amino acids. V gave up 6 bases and J gave up 1 base, with 9 bases separating them. CDR3 sequence: CSVVEDNYGYTF. CDR3 DNA sequence: TGCAGCGTGGTAGAAGATAACTATGGCTACACCTTC.